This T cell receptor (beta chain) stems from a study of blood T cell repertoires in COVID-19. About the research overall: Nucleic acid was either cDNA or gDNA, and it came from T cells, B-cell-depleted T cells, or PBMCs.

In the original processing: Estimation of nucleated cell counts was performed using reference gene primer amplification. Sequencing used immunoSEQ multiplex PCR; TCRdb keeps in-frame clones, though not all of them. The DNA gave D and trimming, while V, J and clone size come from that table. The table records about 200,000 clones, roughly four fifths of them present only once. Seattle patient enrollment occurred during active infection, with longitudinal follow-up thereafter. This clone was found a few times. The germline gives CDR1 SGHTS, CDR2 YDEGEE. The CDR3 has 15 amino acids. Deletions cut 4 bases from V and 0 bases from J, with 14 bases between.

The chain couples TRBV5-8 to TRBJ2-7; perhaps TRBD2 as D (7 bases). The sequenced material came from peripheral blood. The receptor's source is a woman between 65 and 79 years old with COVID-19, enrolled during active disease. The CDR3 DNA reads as TGTGCCAGCAGCCGCCCTCGGGGGGCCTCCTACGAGCAGTACTTC. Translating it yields CASSRPRGASYEQYF.